The 20 T cell receptor beta chains reported below all come from one sample, sequenced in a study of CD8 T cells in ankylosing spondylitis. Via MiXCR, TCRdb re-called the 5' RACE reads, giving one row per CDR3 protein. The sample carries some 350,000 distinct CDR3 sequences, roughly 15% recorded once. The sequenced sample was blood, either unsorted or a sorted T cell fraction (not recorded which). Source of these receptors: a male donor with ankylosing spondylitis or in good health (not recorded which).

This clonotype was seen only once. The chain recombines TRBV4-1 with TRBJ2-1; maybe TRBD2 (7 bases). Germline lookup yields CDR1 MGHRA and CDR2 YSYEKL. The ends were cut back, 4 bases at V and 8 bases at J, with 27 bases in the middle. The CDR3 sequence is 18 residues long. The CDR3 is CASSPGLRGGQGLDEQFF. CDR3 DNA sequence: TGCGCCAGCAGCCCGGGGCTGAGGGGGGGTCAGGGCTTGGATGAGCAGTTCTTC.

This clonotype was counted at least ten times. CDR3 region: CASSYGQLQETQYF. In nucleotides, the CDR3 is TGTGCCAGCAGTTATGGACAGCTTCAAGAGACCCAGTACTTC. This chain connects TRBV28 to TRBJ2-5; D might be TRBD1 (6 bases). Germline V CDR1 and CDR2: MDHEN, SYDVKM. Trimming stripped 4 bases from V and 2 bases from J, with 11 bases between. The CDR3 has 14 amino acids. The full variable domain, in which reference TRBV28 and TRBJ2-5 provide the parts outside the CDR3, is DVKVTQSSRYLVKRTGEKVFLECVQDMDHENMFWYRQDPGLGLRLIYFSYDVKMKEKGDIPEGYSVSREKKERFSLILESASTNQTSMYLCASSYGQLQETQYFGPGTRLLVL.

V gene TRBV5-5 combines with J gene TRBJ2-1; the match to TRBD1 covers 11 bases. The V and J ends lost 4 bases and 6 bases, in that order; junction bases with no gene match: 9. The CDR3 consists of 16 residues. The germline gives CDR1 SGHKS, CDR2 YYEKEE (reference sequence). The CDR3 nucleotides read TGTGCCAGCAGCCCTACGGACAGGGGGCTGGTCAATGAGCAGTTCTTC. It encodes CASSPTDRGLVNEQFF.

The rearrangement links TRBV6-1 to TRBJ2-7; D call uncertain. The CDR3 length is 13 residues. Germline V CDR1 and CDR2: MNHNS, SASEGT. V was pared by 7 bases and J by 1 base, with 11 bases between. The CDR3 nucleotides read TGTGCCAGCATCGAAACGAATTCCTACGAGCAGTACTTC. This gives the protein CASIETNSYEQYF.

The V call is TRBV6-5, the J call TRBJ2-2; 10 bases line up with TRBD2. Germline V lookup: CDR1 MNHEY, CDR2 SVGAGI. Trimming cost V 3 bases and J 7 bases; bases outside gene matches: 8. This CDR3 spans 16 amino acids. This CDR3 reads CASSYSLAGVGGELFF. The CDR3 region has the DNA TGTGCCAGCAGTTATAGCCTAGCGGGAGTGGGCGGGGAGCTGTTTTTT.

In this sample, this clonotype turned up a few times. The chain links TRBV11-2 to TRBJ2-3; D not certain. Germline loops: CDR1 SGHAT, CDR2 FQNNGV. The CDR3 loop spans 14 amino acids. The V and J ends lost 5 bases and 3 bases respectively, with 12 bases between them. The CDR3 protein is CASSAWQGTDTQYF. CDR3 nucleotide sequence: TGTGCCAGCAGCGCCTGGCAAGGGACAGATACGCAGTATTTT.

The CDR3 DNA reads TGTGCCAGCAGCTTGGAGGGAGGCTATCAAGAGACCCAGTACTTC. Protein: CASSLEGGYQETQYF. The chain is built from TRBV5-4 and TRBJ2-5; D possibly corresponds to TRBD2 (6 bases). Germline CDR1 is SGHNT and CDR2 is YYREEE (reference sequence). The V and J ends lost 0 bases and 2 bases respectively, with 11 bases between them. CDR3 length: 15 residues.

This clonotype was observed a handful of times. The gene calls are TRBV5-1 and TRBJ1-1; D is ambiguous. V lost 0 bases and J lost 1, with 7 bases in between. The germline V gene has CDR1 SGHRS and CDR2 YFSETQ. The CDR3 extends over 14 amino acids. DNA of the CDR3: TGCGCCAGCAGCTTGGGGTTTGGGAACACTGAAGCTTTCTTT. Its translation is CASSLGFGNTEAFF.

The V call is TRBV4-2, the J call TRBJ2-1, with 8 bases lining up with TRBD1. CDR1 is LGHNA, CDR2 YNFKEQ, per germline. V was pared by 2 bases and J by 7 bases, with 4 bases of the junction left unmatched. CDR3 length: 14 residues. The CDR3, as DNA: TGTGCCAGCAGCCAACTACGGACAGGGAATGAGCAGTTCTTC. This gives the protein CASSQLRTGNEQFF.

This clonotype came up a few times. The genes are TRBV5-6 and TRBJ1-1, with a possible D match to TRBD1 (6 bases). Trimming left V 2 bases short and J 1 base short, with 9 bases between. The germline V gene encodes CDR1 SGHDT and CDR2 YYEEEE. The CDR3 is 14 amino acids. The CDR3: CASSFYRANTEAFF. DNA of the CDR3: TGTGCCAGCAGCTTTTACAGGGCGAACACTGAAGCTTTCTTT.

The V and J genes are TRBV9 and TRBJ2-7; 14 bases map to TRBD2. The CDR3 is made up of 17 amino acids. Germline-derived CDR1 and CDR2 are SGDLS and YYNGEE. J gave up 5 bases and V 4 bases, and 11 bases lay outside the gene matches. CDR3 sequence: CASSPRPGLAGADEQYF. The CDR3, as DNA: TGTGCCAGCAGCCCTCGCCCGGGACTAGCGGGAGCGGACGAGCAGTACTTC.

The chain uses TRBV6-1 and TRBJ2-4; TRBD1 aligns across 7 bases. Germline assignment: CDR1 MNHNS and CDR2 SASEGT. The V and J ends lost 2 bases and 8 bases, in that order; junction bases with no gene match: 9. The length of the CDR3 is 15 residues. CDR3 in amino acids: CASSERWQGVDIQYF. In DNA form, the CDR3 reads TGTGCCAGCAGTGAAAGGTGGCAGGGGGTCGACATTCAGTACTTC.

The chain is built from TRBV6-5 and TRBJ2-5, with 7 bases lining up with TRBD2. The length of the CDR3 is 16 residues. Looked up from germline, CDR1 is MNHEY and CDR2 is SVGAGI. The V and J ends lost 3 bases and 3 bases, in that order; junction bases with no gene match: 10. CDR3 coding DNA: TGTGCCAGCAGTTATTTCGGTGGGGCGGGGGAAGAGACCCAGTACTTC. It specifies CASSYFGGAGEETQYF.

The chain links TRBV6-2 or TRBV6-3 to TRBJ2-1; 12 positions agree with TRBD2. The CDR3 runs 13 residues. V lost 7 bases, J lost 8 bases, and 3 bases stayed unmatched. The V gene's germline CDR1 is MNHEY and CDR2 SVGEGT. CDR3 DNA: TGTGCCAGCAAGCCTAGCGGGAGGGATGAGCAGTTCTTC. Its translation: CASKPSGRDEQFF.

In this sample, this clonotype turned up a few times. The chain couples TRBV4-2 to TRBJ2-5; maybe TRBD2 (6 bases). The CDR3 is 13 amino acids. V was pared by 3 bases and J by 4 bases, with 9 bases between. Germline V gene sequence: CDR1 LGHNA, CDR2 YNFKEQ. Here the CDR3 reads CASSQGGRETQYF. The DNA of the CDR3 is TGTGCCAGCAGCCAGGGAGGAAGAGAGACCCAGTACTTC.

This clonotype was counted at least ten times. The chain is built from TRBV12-3 or TRBV12-4 and TRBJ1-5; 8 bases are shared with TRBD1. CDR3 size: 15 residues. V trimming: 7 bases; J trimming: 1 base; junction bases outside the gene matches: 6. The CDR3 reads CASTNGQGSNQPQHF. CDR3 nucleotides: TGTGCCAGCACAAACGGACAGGGCAGCAATCAGCCCCAGCATTTT.

The chain links TRBV20-1 to TRBJ2-5; 7 bases fit TRBD2. The CDR3 is 13 residues long. The trim removed 6 bases at V and 5 bases at J, leaving 9 bases unmatched. Germline loops: CDR1 DFQATT, CDR2 SNEGSKA (reference sequence). For the CDR3, the DNA is TGCAGTGCCCAAGAGGGGACTACGGAGACCCAGTACTTC. Translated, it gives CSAQEGTTETQYF.

The sample holds a few counts of this clonotype. The chain couples TRBV12-3 or TRBV12-4 to TRBJ2-7; D is possibly TRBD1 (5 bases). This CDR3 has 15 amino acids. Trimming cost V 4 bases and J 2 bases, with 15 bases left between them. The CDR3 loop is CASSWGRGPTYEQYF. Here the CDR3 DNA reads TGTGCCAGCAGTTGGGGAAGGGGCCCCACCTACGAGCAGTACTTC.

There are a few counts of this clonotype. The V call is TRBV10-2, the J call TRBJ2-5, with D perhaps TRBD1 (6 bases). V was shortened by 6 bases and J by 3 bases, with 17 bases between the two germline ends. CDR3 size: 15 residues. The V gene's germline CDR1 is WSHSY and CDR2 SAAADI. The chain's CDR3 is CASRGRAAGEETQYF. The CDR3, as DNA: TGCGCCAGCAGAGGTCGAGCGGCAGGGGAAGAGACCCAGTACTTC.

The table lists this clonotype with many counts. V is TRBV12-3 or TRBV12-4 and J is TRBJ1-4; TRBD1 might be the D (6 bases). Trimming left V 2 bases short and J 11 bases short, with 6 bases between. The CDR3 is 11 residues long. The CDR3 nucleotides are TGTGCCAGCAGTTTAACAGGGAAACTGTTTTTT. Encoded protein: CASSLTGKLFF.